The 28 T cell receptor beta chains below come from one sample, sequenced in a study of blood T cell repertoires in COVID-19. Libraries were prepared by immunoSEQ multiplex PCR; TCRdb keeps only in-frame clonotypes and omits some of them. The table lists under 85,000 clones, approximately 82% of them singletons. Sequenced material: peripheral blood. The receptors originated from a man aged 80 or over with active or convalescent COVID-19.

This clone was seen just once. The chain links TRBV11-1 to TRBJ2-3; D call uncertain. V gave up 7 bases and J gave up 1 base, with 18 bases separating them. This CDR3 has 16 residues. CDR1 SGHAT and CDR2 FQDESV come from the germline V gene (reference sequence). CDR3 sequence: CASTSFSTLGTDTQYF. The CDR3 region has the DNA TGTGCCAGCACTTCTTTCAGTACCTTGGGCACAGATACGCAGTATTTT.

This chain uses TRBV5-6 with TRBJ1-2; 11 bases map to TRBD1. This CDR3 contains 15 residues. Trimming at V came to 4 bases and at J to 4 bases, leaving 6 bases not matched to a gene. CDR1 is SGHDT and CDR2 is YYEEEE in the germline V gene. This chain's CDR3 is CASSTGQGAVYGYTF. The CDR3 region has the DNA TGTGCCAGCAGCACCGGACAGGGGGCGGTCTATGGCTACACCTTC.

The chain employs TRBV7-2 and TRBJ2-3; no reliable D call. Trimming pared 5 bases from V and 2 bases from J, leaving 5 bases between. The CDR3 covers 12 residues. Germline V gives CDR1 SGHTA, CDR2 FQGNSA. The CDR3 DNA sequence: TGTGCCAGCAGCCTCTACACAGATACGCAGTATTTT. This encodes CASSLYTDTQYF. The variable domain in full, completed from reference TRBV7-2 and TRBJ2-3, reads GAGVSQSPSNKVTEKGKDVELRCDPISGHTALYWYRQSLGQGLEFLIYFQGNSAPDKSGLPSDRFSAERTGGSVSTLTIQRTQQEDSAVYLCASSLYTDTQYFGPGTRLTVL.

The chain joins TRBV5-1 to TRBJ2-5; D remains ambiguous. The length of the CDR3 is 11 residues. CDR1 SGHRS and CDR2 YFSETQ come from the germline V gene. Trimming shortened V by 6 bases and J by 2 bases, and 5 bases separated the two germline ends. The CDR3 here is CASTLQETQYF. CDR3 bases: TGCGCCAGCACCCTACAAGAGACCCAGTACTTC.

This sequence joins TRBV14 and TRBJ1-1, with a weak D call TRBD1 (6 bases). Trimming left V 1 base short and J 3 bases short, with 18 bases between. The CDR3 covers 17 residues. Germline CDR1 and CDR2: SGHDN and FVKESK. CDR3 protein: CASSQGGPGWVYTEAFF. For the CDR3, the DNA is TGTGCCAGCAGCCAAGGGGGGCCAGGGTGGGTGTACACTGAAGCTTTCTTT.

The chain links TRBV19 to TRBJ2-3, with TRBD1 identical over 8 bases. V lost 9 bases, J lost 0 bases, and 8 bases stayed unmatched. The V gene's germline CDR1 is LNHDA and CDR2 SQIVND (reference sequence). This CDR3 contains 15 residues. In nucleotides, the CDR3 is TGTGCCAGCGACAGGGGAAGCACTAGCACAGATACGCAGTATTTT. Translating it yields CASDRGSTSTDTQYF.

J is TRBJ2-3 and V is TRBV18, with 9 positions matching TRBD2. This CDR3 is 16 amino acids long. Per germline, CDR1 KGHSH and CDR2 LQKENI. V shed 5 bases and J 1 base; nucleotides not matched to a gene: 7. In DNA form, the CDR3 reads TGTGCCAGCTCAACAGGAGCGGGGGGTCGCACAGATACGCAGTATTTT. Protein: CASSTGAGGRTDTQYF.

V gene TRBV3-1 (or the pseudogene TRBV3-2) combines with J gene TRBJ2-1, with TRBD2 identical over 7 bases. In germline, CDR1 is LGHDT, CDR2 YNNKEL (reference sequence). V dropped 1 base and J dropped 8; count of bases not matched to a gene: 2. This CDR3 contains 13 residues. The CDR3 DNA is TGTGCCAGCAGCCAAGCACGGGGGGATGAGCAGTTCTTC. Translating it yields CASSQARGDEQFF.

This rearrangement joins TRBV5-4 to TRBJ2-6, with D perhaps matching TRBD1 (5 bases). CDR1 SGHNT and CDR2 YYREEE come from the germline V gene (reference sequence). The CDR3 totals 16 residues. The ends were cut back, 0 bases at V and 2 bases at J, with 9 bases in the middle. CDR3 protein: CASSLAPRAGANVLTF. CDR3 DNA sequence: TGTGCCAGCAGCTTGGCTCCCAGGGCTGGGGCCAACGTCCTGACTTTC.

The chain combines TRBV19 with TRBJ2-5; 7 nucleotides line up with TRBD1. With 5 bases clipped from V and 0 bases from J, the junction kept 3 bases outside the gene matches. The germline V gene has CDR1 LNHDA and CDR2 SQIVND (reference sequence). This CDR3 has 14 residues. CDR3: CASSPTGNQETQYF. CDR3 in DNA: TGTGCCAGTAGTCCGACAGGGAACCAAGAGACCCAGTACTTC.

This sequence joins TRBV20-1 and TRBJ2-1; tentative D call: TRBD1 (6 bases). CDR3 length equals 11 residues. CDR1 and CDR2 from the germline V gene are DFQATT and SNEGSKA (reference sequence). V lost 3 bases and J lost 9, with 9 bases in between. CDR3 amino acids: CSARGAGEQFF. The CDR3 coding sequence is TGCAGTGCTAGGGGGGCGGGTGAGCAGTTCTTC.

The V call is TRBV28, the J call TRBJ2-7; D may be TRBD2 (5 bases). The V and J ends lost 8 bases and 6 bases respectively, with 17 bases between them. Germline loops: CDR1 MDHEN, CDR2 SYDVKM. The CDR3 contains 13 residues. The CDR3 DNA follows: TGTGCCAGCCGGCTTGCGGGCCTCGGCGAGCAGTACTTC. Translation: CASRLAGLGEQYF. The variable domain in full, completed from reference TRBV28 and TRBJ2-7, reads DVKVTQSSRYLVKRTGEKVFLECVQDMDHENMFWYRQDPGLGLRLIYFSYDVKMKEKGDIPEGYSVSREKKERFSLILESASTNQTSMYLCASRLAGLGEQYFGPGTRLTVT.

The chain combines TRBV6-5 with TRBJ1-5; D may be TRBD1 (5 bases). Trimming shortened V by 6 bases and J by 0 bases, and 12 bases separated the two germline ends. The CDR3 consists of 15 residues. Germline CDR1 is MNHEY and CDR2 is SVGAGI. CDR3 residues: CASRITGYSNQPQHF. The DNA for the CDR3 is TGTGCCAGCAGGATAACAGGATATAGCAATCAGCCCCAGCATTTT.

This sequence joins TRBV4-3 and TRBJ2-2; 12 bases agree with TRBD2. CDR1 and CDR2 (germline): LGHNA, YSLEER. The CDR3 totals 16 residues. Trimming cost V 4 bases and J 4 bases; bases outside gene matches: 4. The CDR3 loop reads CASSPRTSGTTGELFF. CDR3 nucleotide sequence: TGCGCCAGCAGCCCCCGGACTAGCGGGACCACCGGGGAGCTGTTTTTT.

The V gene is TRBV5-1, the J gene TRBJ2-1; 7 nucleotides match TRBD2. This CDR3 spans 16 amino acids. CDR1 is SGHRS, CDR2 YFSETQ, per germline. Losses at the gene ends were 4 bases for V and 3 bases for J; bases not matched to a gene: 10. CDR3 region: CASSPEGVAGYNEQFF. In DNA, the CDR3 is TGCGCCAGCAGCCCGGAGGGAGTAGCGGGCTACAATGAGCAGTTCTTC. Full variable domain (remainder filled in from reference TRBV5-1 and TRBJ2-1): KAGVTQTPRYLIKTRGQQVTLSCSPISGHRSVSWYQQTPGQGLQFLFEYFSETQRNKGNFPGRFSGRQFSNSRSEMNVSTLELGDSALYLCASSPEGVAGYNEQFFGPGTRLTVL.

This sequence joins TRBV12-3 or TRBV12-4 and TRBJ2-5; tentative D call: TRBD1 (5 bases). The CDR3 runs 13 residues. The V and J ends lost 5 bases and 5 bases respectively, with 12 bases between them. The CDR3 nucleotides are TGTGCCAGCAGTCCTGGGGCCGGGGAGACCCAGTACTTC. This encodes CASSPGAGETQYF.

This clone has just one count. The chain links TRBV24-1 to TRBJ2-2, with 12 nucleotides matching TRBD1. V trimming: 2 bases; J trimming: 7 bases; junction bases outside the gene matches: 4. This CDR3 is 16 amino acids long. The germline CDR1 and CDR2 sequences are KGHDR and SFDVKD. The CDR3 protein is CATSDSGQGAIGELFF. The CDR3, as DNA: TGTGCCACCAGTGATTCGGGACAGGGGGCTATCGGGGAGCTGTTTTTT.

V and J are TRBV7-2 and TRBJ2-5, with 13 bases aligning to TRBD2. The trim removed 5 bases at V and 6 bases at J, leaving 6 bases unmatched. The CDR3 is 15 amino acids. Per germline, CDR1 SGHTA and CDR2 FQGNSA. CDR3 sequence reads: CASSTGLAGAQTQYF. The DNA for the CDR3 is TGTGCCAGCAGCACCGGACTAGCGGGAGCCCAGACCCAGTACTTC. Drawing the rest from reference TRBV7-2 and TRBJ2-5, the complete variable domain is GAGVSQSPSNKVTEKGKDVELRCDPISGHTALYWYRQSLGQGLEFLIYFQGNSAPDKSGLPSDRFSAERTGGSVSTLTIQRTQQEDSAVYLCASSTGLAGAQTQYFGPGTRLLVL.

The gene calls are TRBV5-1 and TRBJ1-4, with 9 bases matching TRBD1. This CDR3 is 16 amino acids long. V lost 4 bases to trimming and J lost 2 bases; unmatched junction nucleotides: 6. Germline CDR1 and CDR2: SGHRS and YFSETQ. The CDR3 DNA is TGCGCCAGCAGCCAAGGACAGGGGCTCACTAATGAAAAACTGTTTTTT. Residues: CASSQGQGLTNEKLFF. Based on the CDR3 plus reference TRBV5-1 and TRBJ1-4, the full variable domain is KAGVTQTPRYLIKTRGQQVTLSCSPISGHRSVSWYQQTPGQGLQFLFEYFSETQRNKGNFPGRFSGRQFSNSRSEMNVSTLELGDSALYLCASSQGQGLTNEKLFFGSGTQLSVL.

The V gene is TRBV18, the J gene TRBJ2-7; 10 bases match TRBD1. The CDR3 contains 15 residues. From germline, CDR1 is KGHSH and CDR2 LQKENI. The ends lost 5 bases at V and 4 bases at J; junction bases unmatched: 8. As DNA, the CDR3 is TGTGCCAGCTCAGACCGGGACAGGGGAGGTTACGAGCAGTACTTC. The encoded protein is CASSDRDRGGYEQYF. The full variable domain, rest sourced from reference TRBV18 and TRBJ2-7, is NAGVMQNPRHLVRRRGQEARLRCSPMKGHSHVYWYRQLPEEGLKFMVYLQKENIIDESGMPKERFSAEFPKEGPSILRIQQVVRGDSAAYFCASSDRDRGGYEQYFGPGTRLTVT.

The chain recombines TRBV6-5 with TRBJ1-2, with D tentatively TRBD1 (5 bases). Germline V CDR1 and CDR2: MNHEY, SVGAGI. V was pared by 7 bases and J by 7 bases, with 19 bases between. There are 14 residues in the CDR3. For the CDR3, the DNA is TGTGCCAGCACCGAGGCGCAGGGCGGACGTGGCTACACCTTC. Encoded protein: CASTEAQGGRGYTF.

DNA of the CDR3: TGCGCCAGCAGCCCGGGCACCCAGGGCTTGGGAGAGACCCAGTACTTC. Amino acids: CASSPGTQGLGETQYF. This sequence joins TRBV5-1 and TRBJ2-5, with D possibly TRBD1 on 5 matching bases. V was shortened by 4 bases and J by 4 bases, with 20 bases between the two germline ends. Germline V gene data show CDR1 as SGHRS and CDR2 as YFSETQ. The CDR3 loop spans 16 amino acids.

The chain has TRBV25-1 and TRBJ1-2, with a tentative D call TRBD1 (5 bases). Germline values: CDR1 MGHDK, CDR2 SYGVNS. The CDR3 is 14 amino acids. The V end was cut by 1 base, the J end by 2 bases, with 8 bases between. CDR3 nucleotide sequence: TGTGCCAGCAGTGAATTACCAGGGAACTATGGCTACACCTTC. Protein: CASSELPGNYGYTF.

V is TRBV11-2 and J is TRBJ1-2, with D possibly being TRBD1 (5 bases). V was pared by 4 bases and J by 4 bases, with 10 bases between. This CDR3 contains 13 residues. The germline gives CDR1 SGHAT, CDR2 FQNNGV. CDR3 nucleotides: TGTGCCAGCAGCTCGGTAAGGGGCTATGGCTACACCTTC. Amino acids: CASSSVRGYGYTF. Complete variable domain (other parts from reference TRBV11-2 and TRBJ1-2): EAGVAQSPRYKIIEKRQSVAFWCNPISGHATLYWYQQILGQGPKLLIQFQNNGVVDDSQLPKDRFSAERLKGVDSTLKIQPAKLEDSAVYLCASSSVRGYGYTFGSGTRLTVV.

The rearrangement links TRBV19 to TRBJ2-7; 7 nucleotides agree with TRBD1. CDR3 length: 14 amino acids. The junction had 8 bases not matched to a gene; V was cut back by 7 bases and J by 2 bases. Germline CDR1 is LNHDA and CDR2 is SQIVND (reference sequence). CDR3 in amino acids: CASINRDRPYEQYF. Written as DNA, the CDR3 is TGTGCCAGTATCAACCGGGACAGACCCTACGAGCAGTACTTC. Filled out from reference TRBV19 and TRBJ2-7, the complete variable domain reads DGGITQSPKYLFRKEGQNVTLSCEQNLNHDAMYWYRQDPGQGLRLIYYSQIVNDFQKGDIAEGYSVSREKKESFPLTVTSAQKNPTAFYLCASINRDRPYEQYFGPGTRLTVT.

The V call is TRBV7-2, the J call TRBJ2-2; D may be TRBD2 (6 bases). Germline V gene data show CDR1 as SGHTA and CDR2 as FQGNSA. V lost 5 bases and J 6 bases, leaving 16 bases between the germline ends. The CDR3 is made up of 15 amino acids. For the CDR3, the DNA is TGTGCCAGCAGCAGTCAGCGGGTGATCTCCGGGGAGCTGTTTTTT. Residues: CASSSQRVISGELFF.

The rearrangement joins TRBV24-1 to TRBJ2-2; tentative D call: TRBD2 (5 bases). Trimming removed 9 bases from V and 3 bases from J, with 13 bases in between. CDR3 length equals 14 residues. From germline, CDR1 is KGHDR and CDR2 SFDVKD. The CDR3 loop reads CATGRGLDTGELFF. The CDR3 DNA sequence: TGTGCCACCGGCAGAGGGTTGGACACCGGGGAGCTGTTTTTT.

Turning to this clone: The germline gene is not matched at one end of the junction; a read error may be the cause. The chain carries TRBV7-7 and TRBJ2-1, with D maybe TRBD1 (7 bases). This CDR3 region has 15 residues. Germline CDR1 reads SSHAT; CDR2 reads FNYEAQ (reference sequence). CDR3 region: CASSLGRGDYNEQFF. In DNA form, the CDR3 reads TGTGCTAGCAGCTTAGGCAGGGGGGACTACAATGAGCAGTTCTTC.